The T cell receptor (beta chain) under discussion was sequenced for a study of blood T cell repertoires in COVID-19. The wider study: Italy, Spain and the United States were the sources of the convalescent and acute COVID-19 samples. PBMCs, B-cell-depleted T cells, or T cells were the source of the cDNA or gDNA that made up the material.

CDR3 length equals 14 residues. Germline V lookup: CDR1 MGHRA, CDR2 YSYEKL. Trimming at V came to 4 bases and at J to 5 bases, leaving 7 bases not matched to a gene. Per the study methods: Amplification with reference gene primers provided the estimates of nucleated cell counts. Generated by immunoSEQ multiplex PCR, the TCRdb table keeps only in-frame clones and is missing some. The V and J calls and clone size were taken over from that table, and D and trimming were inferred from the DNA. The profile shows tens of thousands of clones, about nine tenths of them singletons. This TCR was recovered from a woman aged 80 or older with acute or convalescent COVID-19. V usage is TRBV4-1 and J usage is TRBJ2-5, with 7 bases identical to TRBD1. Sequenced input: peripheral blood. In nucleotides, the CDR3 is TGCGCCAGCAGCCCAACAGGGGATAAGGAGACCCAGTACTTC. Translated, it gives CASSPTGDKETQYF.